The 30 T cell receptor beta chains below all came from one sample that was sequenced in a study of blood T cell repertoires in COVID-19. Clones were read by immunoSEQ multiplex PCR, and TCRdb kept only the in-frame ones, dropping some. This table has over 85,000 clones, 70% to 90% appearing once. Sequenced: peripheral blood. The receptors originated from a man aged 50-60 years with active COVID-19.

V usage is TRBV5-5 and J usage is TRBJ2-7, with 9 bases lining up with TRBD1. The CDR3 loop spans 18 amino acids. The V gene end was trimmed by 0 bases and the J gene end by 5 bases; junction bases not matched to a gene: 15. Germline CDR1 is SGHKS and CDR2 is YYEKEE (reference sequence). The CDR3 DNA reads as TGTGCCAGCAGCTTGGCCCCTCAAGGACAGGGGAGGTTCCACGAGCAGTACTTC. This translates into CASSLAPQGQGRFHEQYF.

The DNA for the CDR3 is TGTGCCAGCAGCTTACGCGGGGGGGGGAATGAGCAGTTCTTC. It codes for CASSLRGGGNEQFF. The chain recombines TRBV7-2 with TRBJ2-1; 9 bases align to TRBD2. CDR1 is SGHTA, CDR2 FQGNSA, per germline. This CDR3 region has 14 residues. V dropped 2 bases and J dropped 7; count of bases not matched to a gene: 3.

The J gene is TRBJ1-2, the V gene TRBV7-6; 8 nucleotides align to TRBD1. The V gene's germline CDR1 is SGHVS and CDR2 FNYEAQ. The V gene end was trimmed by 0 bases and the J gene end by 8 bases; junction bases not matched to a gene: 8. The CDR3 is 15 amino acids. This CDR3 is CASSLAPGQAEGYTF. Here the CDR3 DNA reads TGTGCCAGCAGCTTAGCTCCGGGACAGGCTGAAGGCTACACCTTC.

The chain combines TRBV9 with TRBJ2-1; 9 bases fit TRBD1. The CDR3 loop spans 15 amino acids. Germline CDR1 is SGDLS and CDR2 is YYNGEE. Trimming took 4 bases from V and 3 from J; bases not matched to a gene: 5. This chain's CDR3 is CASSYRGLDYNEQFF. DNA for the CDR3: TGTGCCAGCAGCTACAGGGGGCTCGACTACAATGAGCAGTTCTTC.

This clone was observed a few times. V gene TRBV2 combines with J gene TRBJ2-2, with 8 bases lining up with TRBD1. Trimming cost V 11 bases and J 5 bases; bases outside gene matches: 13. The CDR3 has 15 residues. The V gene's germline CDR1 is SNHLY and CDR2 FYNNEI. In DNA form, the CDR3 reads TGTGCCTCCCTAAGCGGACAGGGTTTGACCGGGGAGCTGTTTTTT. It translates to CASLSGQGLTGELFF.

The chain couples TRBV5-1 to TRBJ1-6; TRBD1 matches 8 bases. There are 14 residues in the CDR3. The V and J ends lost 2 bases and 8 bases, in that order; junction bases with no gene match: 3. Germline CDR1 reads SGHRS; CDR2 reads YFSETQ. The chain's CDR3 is CASSFGQGDSPLHF. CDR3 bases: TGCGCCAGCAGCTTCGGACAGGGCGATTCACCCCTCCACTTT.

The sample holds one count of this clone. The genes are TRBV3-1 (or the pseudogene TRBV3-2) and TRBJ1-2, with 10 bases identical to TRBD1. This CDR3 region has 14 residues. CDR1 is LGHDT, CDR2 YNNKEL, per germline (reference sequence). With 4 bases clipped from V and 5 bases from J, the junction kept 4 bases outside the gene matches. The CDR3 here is CASSLGQGGYGYTF. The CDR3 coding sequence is TGTGCCAGCAGCCTCGGACAGGGGGGGTATGGCTACACCTTC.

CDR3 protein: CASSQPIAGNTEAFF. Here the CDR3 DNA reads TGCGCCAGCAGCCAACCCATCGCAGGTAACACTGAAGCTTTCTTT. The V gene is TRBV4-1, the J gene TRBJ1-1; no firm D call. Trimming took 2 bases from V and 2 from J, leaving 12 bases between them. The CDR3 runs to 15 residues. Germline CDR1 and CDR2: MGHRA and YSYEKL.

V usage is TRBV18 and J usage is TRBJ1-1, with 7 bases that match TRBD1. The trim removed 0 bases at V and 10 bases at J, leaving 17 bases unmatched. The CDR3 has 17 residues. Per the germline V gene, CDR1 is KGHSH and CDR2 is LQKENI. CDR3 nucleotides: TGTGCCAGCTCACCACCGATGTCGGGCCTAGGGGGCGCGGGAGCTTTCTTT. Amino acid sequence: CASSPPMSGLGGAGAFF.

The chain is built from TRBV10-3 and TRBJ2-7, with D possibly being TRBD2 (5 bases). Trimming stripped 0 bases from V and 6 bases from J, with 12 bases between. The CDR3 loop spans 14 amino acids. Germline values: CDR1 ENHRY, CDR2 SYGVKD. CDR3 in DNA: TGTGCCATCAGTGAGTCGTCAGTAGGAGGCGAGCAGTACTTC. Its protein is CAISESSVGGEQYF.

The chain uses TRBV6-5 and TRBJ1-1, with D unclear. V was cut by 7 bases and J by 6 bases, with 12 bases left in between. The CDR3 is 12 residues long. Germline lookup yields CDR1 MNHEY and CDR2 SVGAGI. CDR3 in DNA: TGTGCCAGCAAAGGGAGAACAGCTGAAGCTTTCTTT. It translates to CASKGRTAEAFF.

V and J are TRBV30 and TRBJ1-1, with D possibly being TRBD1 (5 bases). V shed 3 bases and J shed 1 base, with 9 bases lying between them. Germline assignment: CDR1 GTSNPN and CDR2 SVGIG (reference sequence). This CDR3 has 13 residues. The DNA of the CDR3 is TGTGCCTGGAGGTTAAGGGGGAACACTGAAGCTTTCTTT. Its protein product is CAWRLRGNTEAFF.

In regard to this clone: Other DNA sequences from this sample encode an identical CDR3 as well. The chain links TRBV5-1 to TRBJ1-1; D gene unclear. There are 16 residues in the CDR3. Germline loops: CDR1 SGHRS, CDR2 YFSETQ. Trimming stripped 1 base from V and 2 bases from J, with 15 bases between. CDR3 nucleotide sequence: TGCGCCAGCAGCTTGAGGGCGGGTTTACCAAACACTGAAGCTTTCTTT. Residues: CASSLRAGLPNTEAFF.

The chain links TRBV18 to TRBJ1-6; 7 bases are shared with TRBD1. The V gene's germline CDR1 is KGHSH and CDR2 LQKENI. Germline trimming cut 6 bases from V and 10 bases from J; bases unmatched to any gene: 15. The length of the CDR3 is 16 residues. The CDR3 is CASSAGLTGSGSPLHF. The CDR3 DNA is TGTGCCAGCTCCGCGGGGCTGACAGGGTCAGGCTCACCCCTCCACTTT.

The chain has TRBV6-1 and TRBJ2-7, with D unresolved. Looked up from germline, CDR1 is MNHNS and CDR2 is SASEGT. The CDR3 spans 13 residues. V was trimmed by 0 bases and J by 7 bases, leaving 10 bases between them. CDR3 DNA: TGTGCCAGCAGTGAAGCGCTTTCCCGGGAGCAGTACTTC. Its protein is CASSEALSREQYF.

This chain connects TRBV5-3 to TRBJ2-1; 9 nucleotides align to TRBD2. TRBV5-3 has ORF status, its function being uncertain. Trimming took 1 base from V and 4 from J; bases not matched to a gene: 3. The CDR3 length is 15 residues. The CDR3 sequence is CARSLRLAGYNEQFF. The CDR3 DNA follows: TGTGCCAGAAGCTTGAGGCTAGCGGGGTACAATGAGCAGTTCTTC.

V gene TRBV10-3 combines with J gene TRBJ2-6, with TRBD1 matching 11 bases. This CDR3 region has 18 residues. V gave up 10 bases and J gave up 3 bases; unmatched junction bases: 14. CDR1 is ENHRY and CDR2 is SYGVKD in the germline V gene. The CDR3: CATYPGQGVRSGANVLTF. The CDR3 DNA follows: TGTGCCACTTACCCGGGACAGGGGGTAAGAAGTGGGGCCAACGTCCTGACTTTC.

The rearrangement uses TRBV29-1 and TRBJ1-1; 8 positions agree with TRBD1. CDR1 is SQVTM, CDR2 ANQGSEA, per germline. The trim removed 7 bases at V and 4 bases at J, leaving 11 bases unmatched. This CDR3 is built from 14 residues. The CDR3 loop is CSETDRAFGTEAFF. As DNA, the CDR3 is TGCAGCGAGACGGACAGGGCTTTCGGCACTGAAGCTTTCTTT.

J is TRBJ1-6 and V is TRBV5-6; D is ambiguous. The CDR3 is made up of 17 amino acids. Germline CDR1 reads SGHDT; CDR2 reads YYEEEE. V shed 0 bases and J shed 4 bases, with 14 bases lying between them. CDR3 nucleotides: TGTGCCAGCAGCTTGGTTGAGGGCGGTTCGTATAATTCACCCCTCCACTTT. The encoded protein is CASSLVEGGSYNSPLHF.

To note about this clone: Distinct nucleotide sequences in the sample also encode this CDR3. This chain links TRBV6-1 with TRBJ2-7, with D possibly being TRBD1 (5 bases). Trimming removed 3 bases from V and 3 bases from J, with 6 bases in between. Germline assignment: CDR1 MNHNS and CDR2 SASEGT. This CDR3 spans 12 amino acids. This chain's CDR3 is CASSEDIYEQYF. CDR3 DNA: TGTGCCAGCAGTGAGGACATCTACGAGCAGTACTTC.

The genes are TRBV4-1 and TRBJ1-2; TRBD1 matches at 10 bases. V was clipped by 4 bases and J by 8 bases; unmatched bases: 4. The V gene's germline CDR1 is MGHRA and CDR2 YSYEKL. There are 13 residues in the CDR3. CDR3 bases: TGCGCCAGCAGCCTGGGACAGGGGCGAGGCTACACCTTC. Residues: CASSLGQGRGYTF.

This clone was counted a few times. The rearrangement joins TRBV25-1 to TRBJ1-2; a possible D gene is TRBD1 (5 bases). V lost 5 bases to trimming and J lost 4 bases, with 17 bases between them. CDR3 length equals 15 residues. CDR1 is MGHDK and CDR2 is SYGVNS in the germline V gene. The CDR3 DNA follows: TGTGCCAGCAGTACCACAGGAGCCCTACCCTATGGCTACACCTTC. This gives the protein CASSTTGALPYGYTF.

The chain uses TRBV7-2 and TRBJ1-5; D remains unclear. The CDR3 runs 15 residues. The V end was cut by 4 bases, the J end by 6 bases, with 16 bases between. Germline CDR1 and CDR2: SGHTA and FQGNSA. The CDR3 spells CASSSVPGIGQPQHF. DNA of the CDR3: TGTGCCAGCAGCTCCGTCCCGGGGATCGGTCAGCCCCAGCATTTT.

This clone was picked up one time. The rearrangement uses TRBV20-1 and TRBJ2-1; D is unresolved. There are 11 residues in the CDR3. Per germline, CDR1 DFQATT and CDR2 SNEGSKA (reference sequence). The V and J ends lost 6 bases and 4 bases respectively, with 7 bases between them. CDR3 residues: CSATRYNEQFF. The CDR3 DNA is TGCAGTGCAACAAGATACAATGAGCAGTTCTTC.

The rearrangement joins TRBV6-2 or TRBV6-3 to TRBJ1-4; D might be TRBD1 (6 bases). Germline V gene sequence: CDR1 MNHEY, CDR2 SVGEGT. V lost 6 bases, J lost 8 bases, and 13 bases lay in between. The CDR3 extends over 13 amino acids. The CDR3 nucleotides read TGTGCCAGCAGCCGGACAGTGGGAGAAAAACTGTTTTTT. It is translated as CASSRTVGEKLFF.

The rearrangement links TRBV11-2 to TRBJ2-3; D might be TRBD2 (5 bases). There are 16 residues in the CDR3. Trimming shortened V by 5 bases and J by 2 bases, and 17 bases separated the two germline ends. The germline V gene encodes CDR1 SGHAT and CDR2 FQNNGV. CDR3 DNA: TGTGCCAGCAGCGCCGGGGAGCATGCCCTCACAGATACGCAGTATTTT. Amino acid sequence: CASSAGEHALTDTQYF.

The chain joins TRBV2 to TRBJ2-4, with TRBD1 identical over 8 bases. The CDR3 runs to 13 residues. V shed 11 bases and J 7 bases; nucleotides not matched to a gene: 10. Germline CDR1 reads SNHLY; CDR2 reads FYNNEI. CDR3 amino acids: CASTTDRENIQYF. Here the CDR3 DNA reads TGTGCCTCTACGACGGACAGGGAGAACATTCAGTACTTC.

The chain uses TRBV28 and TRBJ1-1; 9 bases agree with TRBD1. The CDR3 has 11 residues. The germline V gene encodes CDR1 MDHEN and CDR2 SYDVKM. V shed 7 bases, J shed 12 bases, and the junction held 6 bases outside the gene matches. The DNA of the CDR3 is TGTGCCAGCACCGGACAGGGGAGGTCTTTCTTT. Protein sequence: CASTGQGRSFF. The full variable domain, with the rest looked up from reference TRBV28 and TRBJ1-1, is DVKVTQSSRYLVKRTGEKVFLECVQDMDHENMFWYRQDPGLGLRLIYFSYDVKMKEKGDIPEGYSVSREKKERFSLILESASTNQTSMYLCASTGQGRSFFGQGTRLTVV.

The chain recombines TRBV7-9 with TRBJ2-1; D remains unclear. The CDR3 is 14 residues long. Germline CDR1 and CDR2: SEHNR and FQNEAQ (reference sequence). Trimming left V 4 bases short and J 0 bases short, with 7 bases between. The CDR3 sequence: CASSSPSSYNEQFF. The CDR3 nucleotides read TGTGCCAGCAGCTCCCCTAGCTCCTACAATGAGCAGTTCTTC.

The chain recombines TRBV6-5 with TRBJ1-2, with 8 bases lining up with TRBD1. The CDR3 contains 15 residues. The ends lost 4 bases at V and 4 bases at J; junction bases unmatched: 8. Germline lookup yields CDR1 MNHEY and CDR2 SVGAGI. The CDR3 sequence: CASSFRDRPVYGYTF. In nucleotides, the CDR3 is TGTGCCAGCAGTTTCCGGGACAGGCCTGTCTATGGCTACACCTTC.